This TCR beta chain was recovered during a study of T cell repertoires in cytomegalovirus infection. Study in general: CMV epitopes in the study were HLA-C-restricted (recently identified) and HLA-B-restricted (well studied). Indications of both CMV infection and matching HLA type were provided by public TCR beta signatures.

One entry per CDR3 protein, called by TCRdb with MiXCR from the reads. The sample gives a few hundred thousand distinct CDR3 sequences, roughly a fifth of which show up once; 15% to 20% is in the top ten. Broader study findings: HLA-C-restricted CMV clonotypes gave the most frequent clonotype in two of eight donors.

A remark on this clonotype: Antigen specificity is unknown.

The germline gives CDR1 SGHRS, CDR2 YFSETQ. CDR3 size: 15 residues. The V segment lost 3 bases and the J segment 9 bases; nucleotides outside the gene matches: 15. The source was cultured PBMCs, collected from culture after CMV antigen stimulation. This TCR came from a human donor in good health (CMV status not recorded). Some clones in this sample may be carry-over from other donors' samples. The J gene is TRBJ2-7, the V gene TRBV5-1; 7 bases fit TRBD2. CDR3 amino acids: CASSYFSGTAYSQYF. The CDR3 coding sequence is TGCGCCAGCAGCTACTTCAGCGGGACCGCCTACTCGCAGTACTTC.